These 24 T cell receptor beta chains came from one sample sequenced in a study of human T cells and chemical hapten exposure. TCRdb fed the RACE reads into MiXCR, producing one record per CDR3 protein. The sample has around 350,000 distinct CDR3 sequences; around 5% are singletons. Time point: pre-sensitization, week 0. Treatment specified: therapeutic diphenylcyclopropenone sensitization with weekly scalp DPC. The specimen comprised whole blood, sampled in connection with sensitization to the hapten diphenylcyclopropenone (DPC). Source of these receptors: a woman between 18 and 29 years old with alopecia areata. Some clones in this sample may be carry-over from other donors' samples.

The chain couples TRBV9 to TRBJ1-1; TRBD1 aligns across 10 bases. Trimming at V came to 3 bases and at J to 4 bases, leaving 6 bases not matched to a gene. The CDR3 loop spans 15 amino acids. CDR1 and CDR2 (germline): SGDLS, YYNGEE. CDR3 sequence reads: CASSATGGAGTEAFF. The CDR3 DNA reads TGTGCCAGCAGCGCGACAGGGGGCGCGGGCACTGAAGCTTTCTTT.

The chain joins TRBV7-9 to TRBJ1-5; 8 positions agree with TRBD1. CDR1 is SEHNR and CDR2 is FQNEAQ in the germline V gene (reference sequence). The CDR3 loop spans 15 amino acids. The ends lost 0 bases at V and 7 bases at J; junction bases unmatched: 5. The DNA of the CDR3 is TGTGCCAGCAGCTTAGCGGACAGGGTAAAACAGCCCCAGCATTTT. Encoded protein: CASSLADRVKQPQHF.

The table lists this clonotype with a few counts. The CDR3 DNA reads TGTGCCAGCAGACGCGGGACAGGATCGATTTATGAGCAGTTCTTC. Amino acid sequence: CASRRGTGSIYEQFF. The chain combines TRBV12-3 or TRBV12-4 with TRBJ2-1; 8 nucleotides line up with TRBD1. The CDR3 has 15 amino acids. The J segment lost 8 bases and the V segment lost 6 bases, leaving 12 bases of the junction unmatched.

This clonotype has ten or more counts. The chain uses TRBV6-1 and TRBJ1-5; D is unclear. Germline V gene lookup returns CDR1 MNHNS and CDR2 SASEGT. The CDR3 runs to 16 residues. The ends were cut back, 5 bases at V and 6 bases at J, with 20 bases in the middle. The CDR3 protein is CASSTIMGMGSQPQHF. Here the CDR3 DNA reads TGTGCCAGCAGTACTATTATGGGAATGGGTAGTCAGCCCCAGCATTTT.

This clonotype has ten or more counts. The chain couples TRBV6-1 to TRBJ2-1; 12 bases fit TRBD2. The V gene's germline CDR1 is MNHNS and CDR2 SASEGT. CDR3 size: 15 residues. Losses at the gene ends were 4 bases for V and 8 bases for J; bases not matched to a gene: 6. The CDR3 nucleotides read TGTGCCAGCAGTGTACAACTAGCGGGGGGTGATGAGCAGTTCTTC. Its protein is CASSVQLAGGDEQFF.

The chain employs TRBV7-9 and TRBJ2-1; tentatively, D is TRBD2 (7 bases). Germline V gives CDR1 SEHNR, CDR2 FQNEAQ (reference sequence). V lost 5 bases to trimming and J lost 14 bases, with 16 bases between them. The CDR3 is made up of 12 amino acids. The CDR3 sequence is CASSTAGGRKFF. The DNA of the CDR3 is TGTGCCAGCAGCACAGCCGGGGGGCGCAAGTTCTTC. Filled out from reference TRBV7-9 and TRBJ2-1, the complete variable domain reads DTGVSQNPRHKITKRGQNVTFRCDPISEHNRLYWYRQTLGQGPEFLTYFQNEAQLEKSRLLSDRFSAERPKGSFSTLEIQRTEQGDSAMYLCASSTAGGRKFFGPGTRLTVL.

This clonotype was seen a single time. A much larger clone differs by one base, so this may be a read error. The chain combines TRBV10-3 with TRBJ2-6; maybe TRBD1 (5 bases). Germline CDR1 is ENHRY and CDR2 is SYGVKD. This CDR3 contains 14 residues. The germline V and J ends were trimmed by 10 bases and 6 bases, with 16 bases remaining between them. The CDR3 loop reads CASMEGVVANVLTF. Written as DNA, the CDR3 is TGTGCCAGCATGGAAGGGGTTGTGGCCAACGTCCTGACTTTC.

This clonotype showed up many times. The chain has TRBV7-3 and TRBJ1-2; D is undetermined. CDR1 and CDR2 from the germline V gene are SGHTA and FQGTGA. The ends were cut back, 2 bases at V and 0 bases at J, with 10 bases in the middle. This CDR3 has 15 amino acids. This CDR3 is CASSLLAPTNYGYTF. Written as DNA, the CDR3 is TGTGCCAGCAGCTTATTGGCTCCCACTAACTATGGCTACACCTTC.

In its sample, this clonotype was seen many times. V usage is TRBV4-3 and J usage is TRBJ2-1; TRBD2 aligns across 12 bases. The germline CDR1 and CDR2 sequences are LGHNA and YSLEER. Trimming took 4 bases from V and 14 from J; bases not matched to a gene: 12. The CDR3 is 15 amino acids. CDR3 sequence: CASSLEPSGGGIKFF. The DNA for the CDR3 is TGCGCCAGCAGCCTTGAACCTAGCGGGGGGGGGATTAAGTTCTTC.

This clonotype was seen more than once but under ten times. The CDR3 DNA is TGTGCCAGCAAACCAGGGATACCCGGGGAGCTGTTTTTT. It translates to CASKPGIPGELFF. The chain has TRBV6-1 and TRBJ2-2, with a tentative D call TRBD1 (5 bases). CDR1 MNHNS and CDR2 SASEGT come from the germline V gene. The CDR3 covers 13 residues. Deletions cut 7 bases from V and 6 bases from J, with 12 bases between.

The table lists this clonotype with many counts. The chain combines TRBV21-1 with TRBJ1-3; the table calls TRBD1, which could not be checked here. TRBV21-1 is designated a pseudogene. This CDR3 has 14 residues. In DNA form, the CDR3 reads TGTGCCAGCAGCAAACGGGGGCGAGGGAACACCATATATTTT. It translates to CASSKRGRGNTIYF.

This clonotype was recorded a few times. V is TRBV5-1 and J is TRBJ1-1, with D possibly being TRBD1 (6 bases). From germline, CDR1 is SGHRS and CDR2 YFSETQ. The length of the CDR3 is 13 residues. The germline V and J ends were trimmed by 6 bases and 8 bases, with 17 bases remaining between them. The CDR3 bases are TGCGCCAGCACCAGGGCGGGGGGCGCGGAAGCTTTCTTT. This translates into CASTRAGGAEAFF.

The CDR3 spells CASSDKAGPYEQYF. CDR3 DNA: TGTGCCAGCAGTGACAAAGCGGGACCCTACGAGCAGTACTTC. This sequence joins TRBV2 and TRBJ2-7; 7 positions agree with TRBD2. Germline-derived CDR1 and CDR2 are SNHLY and FYNNEI. V shed 3 bases, J shed 2 bases, and the junction held 4 bases outside the gene matches. The CDR3 has 14 residues.

This clonotype was seen repeatedly, ten times or more. This chain uses TRBV7-8 with TRBJ1-6; D is unclear. Between the trimmed V and J ends, which lost 5 bases and 0 bases, there was a span of 11 bases. The CDR3 totals 16 residues. Germline CDR1 SGHVS, CDR2 FQNEAQ. In DNA, the CDR3 is TGTGCCAGCAGCCTCGGACGGGCCTCCTATAATTCACCCCTCCACTTT. This sequence encodes CASSLGRASYNSPLHF.

DNA for the CDR3: TGTGCCAGCAGCTCCCCGGAGGACAGGGTACAGCATTTT. This translates into CASSSPEDRVQHF. The chain is built from TRBV7-2 and TRBJ1-5; 8 nucleotides match TRBD1. The junction had 9 bases not matched to a gene; V was cut back by 4 bases and J by 13 bases. This CDR3 comprises 13 residues. CDR1 and CDR2 (germline): SGHTA, FQGNSA.

This clonotype has more than one count but fewer than ten. This sequence joins TRBV2 and TRBJ2-2, with TRBD1 as a possible D gene (6 bases). This CDR3 has 16 amino acids. The ends were cut back, 5 bases at V and 1 base at J, with 14 bases in the middle. Germline V CDR1 and CDR2: SNHLY, FYNNEI. The CDR3 here is CASSWHRELNTGELFF. The CDR3 coding sequence is TGTGCCAGCAGTTGGCACAGGGAGTTGAACACCGGGGAGCTGTTTTTT.

This clonotype was counted between two and nine times. J is TRBJ2-1 and V is TRBV3-1; D is perhaps TRBD1 or TRBD2 (5 bases each). The CDR3 consists of 15 residues. The V end was cut by 3 bases, the J end by 8 bases, with 17 bases between. Germline V gene sequence: CDR1 LGHDT, CDR2 YNNKEL (reference sequence). CDR3 nucleotide sequence: TGTGCCAGCAGCCAGATGCTTACGAGGGGCTATGAGCAGTTCTTC. As protein: CASSQMLTRGYEQFF.

The gene calls are TRBV7-9 and TRBJ1-5, with D maybe TRBD1 (5 bases). The CDR3 extends over 16 amino acids. CDR1 is SEHNR and CDR2 is FQNEAQ in the germline V gene (reference sequence). Deletions cut 0 bases from V and 6 bases from J, with 15 bases between. CDR3: CASSLAGTSDSQPQHF. CDR3 DNA: TGTGCCAGCAGCTTAGCCGGGACCTCTGACAGTCAGCCCCAGCATTTT.

In its sample, this clonotype was seen many times. The chain recombines TRBV4-2 with TRBJ1-2; 7 bases are a match to TRBD1. Germline V CDR1 and CDR2: LGHNA, YNFKEQ. This CDR3 contains 15 residues. With 4 bases clipped from V and 4 bases from J, the junction kept 9 bases outside the gene matches. CDR3 DNA sequence: TGTGCCAGCAGCCCACTCATGGCAGGGGGCTATGGCTACACCTTC. Translated: CASSPLMAGGYGYTF.

In this sample, this clonotype turned up a few times. CDR3 protein: CASSLKGEQYF. The CDR3 nucleotides are TGCGCCAGCAGCTTGAAGGGCGAGCAGTACTTC. This chain joins TRBV5-1 and TRBJ2-7; no reliable D call. Germline V gene sequence: CDR1 SGHRS, CDR2 YFSETQ. The CDR3 is 11 residues long. Between the trimmed V and J ends, which lost 1 base and 6 bases, there was a span of 5 bases. The entire variable domain, with the rest obtained from reference TRBV5-1 and TRBJ2-7, is as follows: KAGVTQTPRYLIKTRGQQVTLSCSPISGHRSVSWYQQTPGQGLQFLFEYFSETQRNKGNFPGRFSGRQFSNSRSEMNVSTLELGDSALYLCASSLKGEQYFGPGTRLTVT.

This clonotype was seen more than once but under ten times. The genes are TRBV7-9 and TRBJ2-7, with TRBD1 matching 7 bases. The germline CDR1 and CDR2 sequences are SEHNR and FQNEAQ (reference sequence). The CDR3 is made up of 11 amino acids. V shed 0 bases and J 12 bases; nucleotides not matched to a gene: 2. CDR3 nucleotide sequence: TGTGCCAGCAGCTTAGCAGGGGGCCGGTACTTC. This codes for CASSLAGGRYF.

This clonotype was counted ten times or more. The chain carries TRBV10-3 and TRBJ1-2; D unresolved. Germline lookup yields CDR1 ENHRY and CDR2 SYGVKD. V lost 7 bases to trimming and J lost 1 base, with 16 bases between them. CDR3 length: 15 amino acids. The CDR3 bases are TGTGCCATCACTCCCGACGGGCTCCTTAACTATGGCTACACCTTC. Amino acids: CAITPDGLLNYGYTF.

The gene calls are TRBV10-2 and TRBJ1-1; no definite D call. The CDR3 runs to 15 residues. Germline CDR1 reads WSHSY; CDR2 reads SAAADI. V lost 10 bases to trimming and J lost 1 base, with 19 bases between them. As DNA, the CDR3 is TGCGCCAACCTGCGGGCAGCAAGTAGGAACACTGAAGCTTTCTTT. Its translation: CANLRAASRNTEAFF.

A word on this clonotype: Since a much larger clone is just one base distant, this may be a read error. The rearrangement joins TRBV10-3 to TRBJ1-1; D unresolved. This CDR3 is built from 12 residues. Looked up from germline, CDR1 is ENHRY and CDR2 is SYGVKD. V gave up 0 bases and J gave up 7 bases, with 6 bases separating them. CDR3 loop: CAISESEYEAFF. CDR3 nucleotide sequence: TGTGCCATCAGTGAGTCGGAGTATGAAGCTTTCTTT.